Below are 27 T cell receptor beta chains sequenced from a single sample in a study of T cell responses to AZD1222 COVID-19 vaccine (dated by TCRdb to about 2021). Libraries came from the immunoSEQ multiplex PCR assay. Sourced from immuneACCESS, this table was stored by TCRdb with only in-frame sequences that have V and J called. A share of the clones is absent; for the studies checked, an unresolved V gene accounts for under half, and the remainder has no known explanation. The table for this sample lists roughly 120,000 clones; around 85% of them were counted only once. The ten biggest clones cover 3.5% to 5% of the sample. The sample's time point label, in plain terms: baseline before first vaccination. The intended sense of this specimen's treatment or condition label: meningococcal conjugate vaccine given as trial control. The sequencing used peripheral blood, collected on day 0 of MenACWY control vaccination. The origin of the receptors is an adult in good health.

This chain connects TRBV19 to TRBJ2-7; D is possibly TRBD1 (6 bases). The V end was cut by 4 bases, the J end by 2 bases, with 18 bases between. Per germline, CDR1 LNHDA and CDR2 SQIVND (reference sequence). The CDR3 is made up of 16 amino acids. The CDR3 spells CASSSNRVRNPYEQYF. The CDR3 DNA sequence: TGTGCCAGTAGTAGTAACAGGGTGAGAAATCCCTACGAGCAGTACTTC.

This chain uses TRBV4-3 with TRBJ2-2; TRBD2 matches at 12 bases. V dropped 1 base and J dropped 4; count of bases not matched to a gene: 10. The CDR3 covers 19 residues. Germline V gene lookup returns CDR1 LGHNA and CDR2 YSLEER. The CDR3 loop reads CASSQASGGANIGTGELFF. In DNA form, the CDR3 reads TGCGCCAGCAGCCAAGCTAGCGGGGGGGCCAATATCGGCACCGGGGAGCTGTTTTTT.

The genes are TRBV6-5 and TRBJ1-1; TRBD1 matches 7 bases. The CDR3 contains 16 residues. After removal of 4 bases from V and 8 bases from J, the junction contained 16 bases not matched to a gene. Germline CDR1 and CDR2: MNHEY and SVGAGI. The CDR3 reads CASSSQPGGGSLEAFF. The CDR3 bases are TGTGCCAGCAGTTCCCAACCAGGGGGAGGGAGCCTGGAAGCTTTCTTT.

This chain connects TRBV15 to TRBJ2-2; D possibly corresponds to TRBD1 (5 bases). The CDR3 runs 14 residues. The V end lost 8 bases, the J end lost 2 bases, and 12 bases lay between the germline ends. CDR1 LNHNV and CDR2 YYDKDF come from the germline V gene (reference sequence). CDR3 nucleotides: TGTGCCACCCGGGCAGGACAAAACACCGGGGAGCTGTTTTTT. Residues: CATRAGQNTGELFF.

This chain uses TRBV7-2 with TRBJ1-2; TRBD1 might be the D (6 bases). Germline assignment: CDR1 SGHTA and CDR2 FQGNSA. With 0 bases removed from V and 3 bases from J, the gap between germline ends came to 11 bases. This CDR3 has 15 residues. The CDR3 DNA follows: TGTGCCAGCAGCTTAGCGCCCCGGACAGACTATGGCTACACCTTC. Translated: CASSLAPRTDYGYTF. Full variable domain (remainder filled in from reference TRBV7-2 and TRBJ1-2): GAGVSQSPSNKVTEKGKDVELRCDPISGHTALYWYRQSLGQGLEFLIYFQGNSAPDKSGLPSDRFSAERTGGSVSTLTIQRTQQEDSAVYLCASSLAPRTDYGYTFGSGTRLTVV.

The chain employs TRBV30 and TRBJ1-1; 8 nucleotides line up with TRBD1. Trimming took 1 base from V and 12 from J; bases not matched to a gene: 4. Germline loops: CDR1 GTSNPN, CDR2 SVGIG (reference sequence). The CDR3 length is 11 residues. The CDR3 reads CAWSGTGSTFF. CDR3 nucleotide sequence: TGTGCCTGGAGTGGGACAGGGTCGACTTTCTTT.

This chain uses TRBV28 with TRBJ2-5; 9 nucleotides match TRBD1. This CDR3 comprises 17 residues. V shed 1 base, J shed 5 bases, and the junction held 11 bases outside the gene matches. Germline assignment: CDR1 MDHEN and CDR2 SYDVKM. The CDR3 sequence: CASSLYGQGPSWETQYF. CDR3 DNA: TGTGCCAGCAGTTTATACGGACAGGGGCCCTCGTGGGAGACCCAGTACTTC. The full variable domain, rest sourced from reference TRBV28 and TRBJ2-5, is DVKVTQSSRYLVKRTGEKVFLECVQDMDHENMFWYRQDPGLGLRLIYFSYDVKMKEKGDIPEGYSVSREKKERFSLILESASTNQTSMYLCASSLYGQGPSWETQYFGPGTRLLVL.

The gene calls are TRBV7-9 and TRBJ2-1; a weak D match, TRBD1 (5 bases). The germline gives CDR1 SEHNR, CDR2 FQNEAQ (reference sequence). CDR3 size: 13 residues. The V and J ends lost 1 base and 7 bases respectively, with 8 bases between them. The CDR3 DNA follows: TGTGCCAGCAGCTTAGAACAGGCTAATGAGCAGTTCTTC. It codes for CASSLEQANEQFF.

The CDR3 loop is CASWDSYYEQYF. In DNA form, the CDR3 reads TGTGCCAGCTGGGACAGTTACTACGAGCAGTACTTC. The chain combines TRBV2 with TRBJ2-7, with TRBD1 identical over 7 bases. CDR1 and CDR2 from the germline V gene are SNHLY and FYNNEI. V was clipped by 8 bases and J by 3 bases; unmatched bases: 4. The CDR3 has 12 residues.

This clone was picked up one time. The chain employs TRBV7-3 and TRBJ2-3; weak D call: TRBD1 (6 bases). The V gene's germline CDR1 is SGHTA and CDR2 FQGTGA. The CDR3 is 15 residues long. V lost 5 bases and J 0 bases, leaving 12 bases between the germline ends. For the CDR3, the DNA is TGTGCCAGCAGCCAACAGGGAACTAGCACAGATACGCAGTATTTT. Amino acid sequence: CASSQQGTSTDTQYF.

The CDR3, as DNA: TGTGCCAGCAGCGTAGAGGGGAACGAGCAGTACTTC. Protein: CASSVEGNEQYF. This sequence joins TRBV9 and TRBJ2-7; D possibly corresponds to TRBD1 (5 bases). The CDR3 has 12 amino acids. From germline, CDR1 is SGDLS and CDR2 YYNGEE. V gave up 0 bases and J gave up 5 bases, with 6 bases separating them.

V gene TRBV10-3 combines with J gene TRBJ1-3; 8 bases are a match to TRBD1. CDR3 length: 16 residues. Germline-derived CDR1 and CDR2 are ENHRY and SYGVKD. V gave up 4 bases and J gave up 2 bases; unmatched junction bases: 7. CDR3 loop: CAISAALQGAGNTIYF. The CDR3 DNA reads TGTGCCATCAGTGCCGCACTACAGGGGGCTGGAAACACCATATATTTT.

The V and J genes are TRBV5-4 and TRBJ1-2; no firm D call. The CDR3 loop spans 13 amino acids. From germline, CDR1 is SGHNT and CDR2 YYREEE (reference sequence). The germline V and J ends were trimmed by 1 base and 0 bases, with 4 bases remaining between them. CDR3 coding DNA: TGTGCCAGCAGCTTGACCCCTAACTATGGCTACACCTTC. Translated, it gives CASSLTPNYGYTF.

V usage is TRBV21-1 and J usage is TRBJ2-5. TRBV21-1 is a listed pseudogene. CDR3 length: 14 residues. Written as DNA, the CDR3 is TGTGCCAGCAGCAACACCCAGCAGCAAGAGACCCAGTACTTC. Its protein is CASSNTQQQETQYF.

In its sample, this clone was seen a few times. This chain connects TRBV30 to TRBJ1-4, with D possibly TRBD1 on 5 matching bases. Trimming took 2 bases from V and 0 from J, leaving 10 bases between them. Germline V gene lookup returns CDR1 GTSNPN and CDR2 SVGIG (reference sequence). This CDR3 region has 15 residues. CDR3 in amino acids: CAWSIGTTTNEKLFF. The DNA of the CDR3 is TGTGCCTGGAGTATCGGGACCACAACTAATGAAAAACTGTTTTTT.

This clone was recorded once. DNA for the CDR3: TGTGCCAGCAGTTCAGTCGGGTCCGATGGGTATGGCTACACCTTC. Amino acid sequence: CASSSVGSDGYGYTF. The chain links TRBV27 to TRBJ1-2, with D unclear. This CDR3 comprises 15 residues. V was shortened by 4 bases and J by 5 bases, with 17 bases between the two germline ends. Germline V lookup: CDR1 MNHEY, CDR2 SMNVEV (reference sequence).

The J gene is TRBJ2-3, the V gene TRBV7-3; D perhaps matches TRBD2 (6 bases). The V and J ends lost 6 bases and 1 base respectively, with 14 bases between them. CDR1 is SGHTA, CDR2 FQGTGA, per germline. The CDR3 totals 15 residues. CDR3 sequence: CASRDAGIRTDTQYF. CDR3 nucleotides: TGTGCCAGCAGGGACGCGGGGATCCGCACAGATACGCAGTATTTT.

The gene calls are TRBV7-2 and TRBJ2-3; D is undetermined. Trimming removed 4 bases at V and 6 bases at J, with 8 bases between. This CDR3 is built from 12 residues. Germline V CDR1 and CDR2: SGHTA, FQGNSA. The CDR3 nucleotides are TGTGCCAGCAGCTCCTACAGCGATACGCAGTATTTT. Translation: CASSSYSDTQYF.

This chain links TRBV5-6 with TRBJ2-7; D tentatively reads TRBD1 or TRBD2 (5 bases each). This CDR3 region has 16 residues. Germline V gene sequence: CDR1 SGHDT, CDR2 YYEEEE. V was trimmed by 3 bases and J by 1 base, leaving 17 bases between them. This CDR3 is CASSWGTGSSSYEQYF. The CDR3 DNA is TGTGCCAGCAGCTGGGGGACGGGTAGCTCTTCCTACGAGCAGTACTTC.

The chain links TRBV3-1 (or the pseudogene TRBV3-2) to TRBJ2-4; the match to TRBD2 covers 9 bases. Germline lookup yields CDR1 LGHDT and CDR2 YNNKEL (reference sequence). With 2 bases clipped from V and 0 bases from J, the junction kept 17 bases outside the gene matches. The CDR3 runs 21 residues. The CDR3 region is CASSQREGLAGELLAKNIQYF. Written as DNA, the CDR3 is TGTGCCAGCAGCCAAAGGGAAGGCTTAGCGGGGGAGCTACTAGCCAAAAACATTCAGTACTTC.

The chain links TRBV6-5 to TRBJ1-5; 7 nucleotides align to TRBD1. The ends lost 6 bases at V and 2 bases at J; junction bases unmatched: 4. The CDR3 sequence is 14 residues long. From germline, CDR1 is MNHEY and CDR2 SVGAGI. The CDR3 reads CASSAGTGNQPQHF. The DNA for the CDR3 is TGTGCCAGCAGCGCCGGGACAGGCAATCAGCCCCAGCATTTT.

There are a few counts of this clone. This sequence joins TRBV7-2 and TRBJ2-5; 8 nucleotides align to TRBD1. Germline CDR1 SGHTA, CDR2 FQGNSA. CDR3 length: 14 residues. Trimming cost V 4 bases and J 5 bases; bases outside gene matches: 6. The CDR3: CASSSDRGGETQYF. In nucleotides, the CDR3 is TGTGCCAGCAGCTCTGACAGGGGTGGGGAGACCCAGTACTTC.

The V call is TRBV5-4, the J call TRBJ1-2; D not certain. V shed 4 bases and J shed 4 bases, with 23 bases lying between them. The CDR3 has 17 residues. Germline assignment: CDR1 SGHNT and CDR2 YYREEE (reference sequence). The CDR3 DNA reads TGTGCCAGCAGCCCCGGGCAGGACGCGTTGAGTACCTATGGCTACACCTTC. Translation: CASSPGQDALSTYGYTF.

A single count supports this clone. CDR3 DNA: TGTGCCAGCAGTTTATCCGGGACAGGGGGCAGCGAGCAGTACTTC. Amino acids: CASSLSGTGGSEQYF. This rearrangement joins TRBV28 to TRBJ2-7, with 12 nucleotides matching TRBD1. V was clipped by 1 base and J by 6 bases; unmatched bases: 4. In germline, CDR1 is MDHEN, CDR2 SYDVKM. The CDR3 loop spans 15 amino acids.

The gene calls are TRBV19 and TRBJ1-5, with a possible D match to TRBD1 (5 bases). CDR3 size: 16 residues. The germline gives CDR1 LNHDA, CDR2 SQIVND (reference sequence). Trimming took 5 bases from V and 4 from J, leaving 18 bases between them. CDR3 sequence reads: CASSSRGTGNNQPQHF. The CDR3 DNA is TGTGCCAGTAGTTCCCGTGGGACTGGGAATAATCAGCCCCAGCATTTT.

The rearrangement links TRBV5-1 to TRBJ1-2; 7 bases match TRBD1. V was pared by 0 bases and J by 6 bases, with 5 bases of the junction left unmatched. The CDR3 is 14 residues long. Germline-derived CDR1 and CDR2 are SGHRS and YFSETQ. CDR3 protein: CASSLGQGEDGYTF. CDR3 nucleotide sequence: TGCGCCAGCAGCTTGGGACAGGGTGAGGATGGCTACACCTTC.

The rearrangement links TRBV5-6 to TRBJ2-7; D call uncertain. This CDR3 has 14 residues. Trimming stripped 1 base from V and 4 bases from J, with 12 bases between. The V gene's germline CDR1 is SGHDT and CDR2 YYEEEE. The CDR3 reads CASSLRGSPYEQYF. In nucleotides, the CDR3 is TGTGCCAGCAGCTTGCGAGGTAGCCCATACGAGCAGTACTTC.